A selection of T cell receptor beta chains follows, all from one sample in a study of cytomegalovirus exposure and HLA in healthy donors. The method was immunoSEQ multiplex PCR; TCRdb's version includes in-frame clones alone and lacks a portion of them. This table has under 400,000 clones, 88% appearing once. The sequencing sample was made of PBMCs. The receptor set was obtained from a man aged 25-40 years in good health and CMV-seronegative. Each CDR3 is given with its conserved first and last residue. Fields, in order: V gene, clone size, J gene, CDR3 protein. Rows may omit the clone size; those that give it use once, few, many or a size class.

>TRBV5-1|-|TRBJ2-1
CASSLATAPGEQFF
>TRBV6-4|-|TRBJ2-3
CASSEFAFGTDTQYF
>TRBV9|-|TRBJ2-7
CASSVGDSLSYEQYF
>TRBV27|-|TRBJ2-7
CASQKLGGPGTEQYF
>TRBV7-8|-|TRBJ2-3
CASSLLAVFTDTQYF
>TRBV4-3|-|TRBJ2-1
CASSQVWTGGTDEQFF
>TRBV29-1|-|TRBJ2-7
CSASGIGTPDEQYF
>TRBV7-9|-|TRBJ2-2
CASSLYRTGELFF
>TRBV7-9|once|TRBJ2-7
CASSGRWGLPYEQYF
>TRBV7-2|-|TRBJ1-2
CASSLELADRGYGYTF
>TRBV13|-|TRBJ2-3
CASSSLGTSGSLGSTDTQYF
>TRBV4-3|-|TRBJ2-1
CASSQEGTVGHNEQFF
>TRBV7-2|-|TRBJ1-4
CASSLGAGFSEKLFF
>TRBV18|-|TRBJ1-6
CASSPGDRGVNSPLHF
>TRBV5-4|-|TRBJ2-7
CASSVDRGGIYEQYF
>TRBV6-1|-|TRBJ2-7
CASSEADSPTKSEQYF
>TRBV7-9|-|TRBJ1-4
CASSFEGQGNEKLFF
>TRBV10-3|-|TRBJ2-7
CAISNLYEQYF
>TRBV7-9|-|TRBJ2-5
CASSPTGAKETQYF
>TRBV27|-|TRBJ1-5
CATRLQGYSNQPQHF
>TRBV7-9|-|TRBJ1-4
CASSLIGSANEKLFF
>TRBV6-5|-|TRBJ1-5
CASREAGSNQPQHF
>TRBV4-3|-|TRBJ1-2
CASSQDLLTGGYGGYTF
>TRBV4-1|-|TRBJ2-2
CASSQDGRRRSNTGELFF
>TRBV5-1|-|TRBJ1-1
CASSVGQGNTEAFF
>TRBV19|-|TRBJ1-2
CASSSRQGASYGYTF
>TRBV25-1|few|TRBJ1-1
CASSEYGHPAFF
>TRBV27|-|TRBJ2-3
CASKTDGGWDTQYF
>TRBV30|-|TRBJ2-1
CAWSVLGQGQNEQFF
>TRBV6-1|-|TRBJ1-2
CASSEAWGVDYGYTF
>TRBV6-1|-|TRBJ1-2
CASRKQGPGYTF
>TRBV7-8|-|TRBJ2-3
CASSSGQGRSDTQYF
>TRBV7-6|-|TRBJ2-5
CASSRDRGGQETQYF
>TRBV9|-|TRBJ2-1
CASSAPSGPGLAGGIDYNEQFF
>TRBV5-6|-|TRBJ2-7
CASSLEASYRGNWGYEQYF
>TRBV6-5|-|TRBJ2-5
CASSYSGELTQYF
>TRBV30|-|TRBJ1-6
CAWREASRSSYNSPLHF
>TRBV29-1|-|TRBJ1-3
CSVELGARGNTIYF
>TRBV2|-|TRBJ1-2
CASSYTGPGGYTF
>TRBV5-1|-|TRBJ1-2
CASRPERGYGYTF